The 16 T cell receptor beta chains below come from one sample, sequenced in a study of OX40 agonist ivuxolimab in advanced cancers. Sequencing used immunoSEQ multiplex PCR; TCRdb keeps in-frame clones, though not all of them. In the table there are 90,000 or so clones, over 75% of which are singletons. Material: CD4+ or CD8+ T cells sorted from blood, obtained in a trial of the OX40 agonist ivuxolimab. Receptors originate from an adult with an advanced solid tumor such as melanoma, head and neck, liver or kidney cancer.

The chain couples TRBV6-6 to TRBJ1-2; D remains ambiguous. The CDR3 is 12 residues long. Trimming removed 0 bases from V and 9 bases from J, with 8 bases in between. Per germline, CDR1 MNHNY and CDR2 SVGAGI (reference sequence). The CDR3, as DNA: TGTGCCAGCAGTTACTCGACGGATAGCTACACCTTC. This codes for CASSYSTDSYTF.

This clone was found once. The rearrangement joins TRBV5-6 to TRBJ1-1; D gene ambiguous. Looked up from germline, CDR1 is SGHDT and CDR2 is YYEEEE. V lost 0 bases and J 3 bases, leaving 9 bases between the germline ends. CDR3 size: 14 residues. CDR3 nucleotides: TGTGCCAGCAGCTTGGTTCAGGCATACACTGAAGCTTTCTTT. This gives the protein CASSLVQAYTEAFF.

The genes are TRBV28 and TRBJ2-3; D is undetermined. Between the trimmed V and J ends, which lost 2 bases and 5 bases, there was a span of 5 bases. From germline, CDR1 is MDHEN and CDR2 SYDVKM. The CDR3 has 12 amino acids. CDR3 in DNA: TGTGCCAGCAGTTTACCAAGAGATACGCAGTATTTT. This sequence encodes CASSLPRDTQYF.

The rearrangement uses TRBV27 and TRBJ2-3; 8 nucleotides agree with TRBD2. The V segment lost 5 bases and the J segment 7 bases; nucleotides outside the gene matches: 8. The V gene's germline CDR1 is MNHEY and CDR2 SMNVEV (reference sequence). CDR3 length equals 14 residues. CDR3 in DNA: TGTGCCAGCAGTATGGGACTAGGTCTTTATACGCAGTATTTT. Encoded protein: CASSMGLGLYTQYF.

In its sample, this clone was seen once. The chain couples TRBV15 to TRBJ1-1; 8 nucleotides match TRBD1. Germline V gives CDR1 LNHNV, CDR2 YYDKDF (reference sequence). This CDR3 has 14 residues. Trimming took 4 bases from V and 6 from J; bases not matched to a gene: 7. The CDR3 DNA sequence: TGTGCCACCAGCAAGGGACAGGCGTTCGCTGAAGCTTTCTTT. It is translated as CATSKGQAFAEAFF. Together with reference TRBV15 and TRBJ1-1, the CDR3 gives the full variable domain: DAMVIQNPRYQVTQFGKPVTLSCSQTLNHNVMYWYQQKSSQAPKLLFHYYDKDFNNEADTPDNFQSRRPNTSFCFLDIRSPGLGDTAMYLCATSKGQAFAEAFFGQGTRLTVV.

The V and J genes are TRBV2 and TRBJ1-3, with TRBD1 as a possible D gene (6 bases). Germline V gene sequence: CDR1 SNHLY, CDR2 FYNNEI. The CDR3 is 14 amino acids. Trimming removed 2 bases from V and 4 bases from J, with 9 bases in between. The CDR3 sequence is CASSEYREGNTIYF. In DNA, the CDR3 is TGTGCCAGCAGTGAATACAGGGAGGGAAACACCATATATTTT. The full variable domain, rest sourced from reference TRBV2 and TRBJ1-3, is EPEVTQTPSHQVTQMGQEVILRCVPISNHLYFYWYRQILGQKVEFLVSFYNNEISEKSEIFDDQFSVERPDGSNFTLKIRSTKLEDSAMYFCASSEYREGNTIYFGEGSWLTVV.

The chain has TRBV7-2 and TRBJ2-1; the D gene could be TRBD1 or TRBD2 (6 bases each). The CDR3 has 12 amino acids. In germline, CDR1 is SGHTA, CDR2 FQGNSA. The V and J ends lost 5 bases and 10 bases respectively, with 12 bases between them. CDR3 DNA: TGTGCCAGCAGCCCCGGGGGCAGGGAGCAGTTCTTC. Encoded protein: CASSPGGREQFF.

The J gene is TRBJ2-2, the V gene TRBV29-1, with 12 bases aligning to TRBD1. Losses at the gene ends were 3 bases for V and 2 bases for J; bases not matched to a gene: 7. From germline, CDR1 is SQVTM and CDR2 ANQGSEA. The length of the CDR3 is 17 residues. CDR3 bases: TGCAGCGTTGACCCCGGGACAGGGGGCGATAACACCGGGGAGCTGTTTTTT. It translates to CSVDPGTGGDNTGELFF.

The genes are TRBV5-1 and TRBJ2-3; no clear D. Germline lookup yields CDR1 SGHRS and CDR2 YFSETQ. The CDR3 extends over 15 amino acids. The ends were cut back, 0 bases at V and 0 bases at J, with 8 bases in the middle. The CDR3, as DNA: TGCGCCAGCAGCTTGGTAGGTGGTAGCACAGATACGCAGTATTTT. This codes for CASSLVGGSTDTQYF.

The chain joins TRBV28 to TRBJ2-2; D uncertain. Germline values: CDR1 MDHEN, CDR2 SYDVKM. Trimming stripped 2 bases from V and 4 bases from J, with 11 bases between. This CDR3 region has 15 residues. CDR3 region: CASSLHGVGTGELFF. The CDR3 DNA sequence: TGTGCCAGCAGTTTACATGGGGTAGGCACCGGGGAGCTGTTTTTT. Filled out from reference TRBV28 and TRBJ2-2, the complete variable domain reads DVKVTQSSRYLVKRTGEKVFLECVQDMDHENMFWYRQDPGLGLRLIYFSYDVKMKEKGDIPEGYSVSREKKERFSLILESASTNQTSMYLCASSLHGVGTGELFFGEGSRLTVL.

The chain uses TRBV11-3 and TRBJ2-5, with D perhaps TRBD1 or TRBD2 (5 bases each). The length of the CDR3 is 15 residues. Germline values: CDR1 SGHNT, CDR2 YENEEA. The V and J ends lost 3 bases and 5 bases respectively, with 16 bases between them. CDR3 residues: CASSFGRDLLETQYF. CDR3 sequence (DNA): TGTGCCAGCAGCTTTGGACGGGACCTTTTGGAGACCCAGTACTTC. The whole variable domain, filled in from reference TRBV11-3 and TRBJ2-5, reads EAGVVQSPRYKIIEKKQPVAFWCNPISGHNTLYWYLQNLGQGPELLIRYENEEAVDDSQLPKDRFSAERLKGVDSTLKIQPAELGDSAVYLCASSFGRDLLETQYFGPGTRLLVL.

The chain couples TRBV28 to TRBJ1-2; D is unresolved. The CDR3 totals 13 residues. Germline CDR1 reads MDHEN; CDR2 reads SYDVKM. Trimming shortened V by 4 bases and J by 8 bases, and 14 bases separated the two germline ends. The CDR3 reads CASSSPTVGGYTF. The CDR3 region has the DNA TGTGCCAGCAGTTCCCCGACTGTCGGGGGCTACACCTTC.

V usage is TRBV6-5 and J usage is TRBJ2-7; D is unclear. The V end was cut by 4 bases, the J end by 0 bases, with 10 bases between. In germline, CDR1 is MNHEY, CDR2 SVGAGI. This CDR3 has 14 residues. CDR3 in amino acids: CASSFGPNSYEQYV. In nucleotides, the CDR3 is TGTGCCAGCAGTTTTGGGCCCAACTCCTACGAGCAGTACGTC.

J is TRBJ2-1 and V is TRBV28, with 7 bases aligning to TRBD1. The CDR3 contains 14 residues. In germline, CDR1 is MDHEN, CDR2 SYDVKM. The J segment lost 8 bases and the V segment lost 8 bases, leaving 12 bases of the junction unmatched. DNA of the CDR3: TGTGCCAGCGGCGGACAGGCATTATCGTATGAGCAGTTCTTC. This sequence encodes CASGGQALSYEQFF.

The V call is TRBV6-1, the J call TRBJ1-4, with TRBD1 identical over 10 bases. The CDR3 totals 15 residues. CDR1 and CDR2 (germline): MNHNS, SASEGT. The J segment lost 8 bases and the V segment lost 7 bases, leaving 10 bases of the junction unmatched. The CDR3 here is CASTQTGGAVEKLFF. In nucleotides, the CDR3 is TGTGCCAGCACCCAGACAGGGGGCGCGGTGGAAAAACTGTTTTTT.

The genes are TRBV5-1 and TRBJ2-3; 8 bases agree with TRBD2. Germline V gene lookup returns CDR1 SGHRS and CDR2 YFSETQ. The CDR3 is made up of 16 amino acids. With V trimmed by 4 bases and J by 2 bases, 9 bases remained unmatched. As DNA, the CDR3 is TGCGCCAGCAGCCTGGGACTAGTCACCTTCACAGATACGCAGTATTTT. Amino acids: CASSLGLVTFTDTQYF.